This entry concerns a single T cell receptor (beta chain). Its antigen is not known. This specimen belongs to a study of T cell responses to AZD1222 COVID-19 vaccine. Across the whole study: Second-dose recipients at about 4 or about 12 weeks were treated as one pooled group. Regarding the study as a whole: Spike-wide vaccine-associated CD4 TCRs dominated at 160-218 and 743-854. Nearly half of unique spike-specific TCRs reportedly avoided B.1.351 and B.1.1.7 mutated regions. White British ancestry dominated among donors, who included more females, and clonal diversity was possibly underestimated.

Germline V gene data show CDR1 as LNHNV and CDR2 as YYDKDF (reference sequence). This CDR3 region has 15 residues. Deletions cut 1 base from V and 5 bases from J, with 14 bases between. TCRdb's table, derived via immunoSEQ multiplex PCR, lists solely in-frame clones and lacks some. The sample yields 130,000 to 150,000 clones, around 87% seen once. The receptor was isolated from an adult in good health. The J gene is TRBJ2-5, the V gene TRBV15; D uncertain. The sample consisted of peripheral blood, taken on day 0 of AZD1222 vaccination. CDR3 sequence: CATSRAGNPGETQYF. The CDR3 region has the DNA TGTGCCACCAGCAGAGCTGGGAACCCTGGGGAGACCCAGTACTTC.